Listed here is a single T cell receptor (beta chain). Its target is unknown. The source of the sample is a study of CD8 T cells in ankylosing spondylitis. Study conclusions and caveats: A TCR beta motif of fewer than ten highly homologous variants appeared characteristic of ankylosing spondylitis blood.

Germline V gene data show CDR1 as ENHRY and CDR2 as SYGVKD. The CDR3 extends over 14 amino acids. Trimming pared 6 bases from V and 3 bases from J, leaving 14 bases between. Construction of TCR beta libraries was performed using quantitative 5'-RACE with molecular barcodes. In TCRdb, the 5' RACE reads were re-called with MiXCR into one record per CDR3 protein. The sample yields about 340,000 distinct CDR3 sequences, 7.5% to 9% seen once. This sequence originates from a male donor with ankylosing spondylitis. The chain carries TRBV10-3 and TRBJ2-5; D is unresolved. Source material: blood, either unsorted or a sorted T cell fraction (not recorded which). The chain's CDR3 is CAIRPSITKETQYF. CDR3 DNA sequence: TGTGCCATCAGACCAAGTATTACCAAAGAGACCCAGTACTTC.